The 5 T cell receptor beta chains listed next were all sequenced from one sample in a study of shared clonotypes between healthy human individuals. The assay was immunoSEQ multiplex PCR, and TCRdb's table has in-frame clones only and misses some. The sample yields under 2,500,000 clones, under 97% seen once. Sequenced sample: naive CD4+ T cells sorted from blood. The subset here: CD45RA+ positively selected. All receptors come from a young man in good health.

As for this clone: Other nucleotide sequences in the sample specify the same CDR3. CDR3 protein: CASSLGPTGELFF. CDR3 nucleotide sequence: TGCGCCAGCAGCTTGGGTCCGACCGGGGAGCTGTTTTTT. The chain carries TRBV5-1 and TRBJ2-2; D not resolved. V lost 0 bases and J lost 5, with 5 bases in between. From germline, CDR1 is SGHRS and CDR2 YFSETQ. The CDR3 length is 13 residues.

In the case of this clone: In the same sample, other DNA sequences code for this CDR3. The chain joins TRBV5-1 to TRBJ1-1, with D maybe TRBD1 (6 bases). The CDR3 spans 15 residues. The V gene's germline CDR1 is SGHRS and CDR2 YFSETQ. V lost 2 bases and J 1 base, leaving 12 bases between the germline ends. CDR3 sequence reads: CASSLAGQTNTEAFF. CDR3 in DNA: TGCGCCAGCAGCTTAGCCGGACAGACGAACACTGAAGCTTTCTTT.

V and J are TRBV9 and TRBJ2-6, with 12 bases matching TRBD2. V gave up 3 bases and J gave up 3 bases; unmatched junction bases: 4. The germline CDR1 and CDR2 sequences are SGDLS and YYNGEE. The CDR3 length is 17 residues. CDR3 bases: TGTGCCAGCAGCGCTAGCGGGGGGGATGTTGGGGCCAACGTCCTGACTTTC. Protein: CASSASGGDVGANVLTF.

This rearrangement joins TRBV5-1 to TRBJ2-1; D gene unclear. V shed 3 bases and J shed 7 bases, with 17 bases lying between them. CDR1 is SGHRS, CDR2 YFSETQ, per germline. This CDR3 region has 15 residues. CDR3 sequence (DNA): TGCGCCAGCAGCTCACCGGGTCCTACGCTAAATGAGCAGTTCTTC. Translated, it gives CASSSPGPTLNEQFF.

This clone was picked up a small number of times. The chain has TRBV6-6 and TRBJ1-5, with a weak D call TRBD1 (5 bases). Germline CDR1 reads MNHNY; CDR2 reads SVGAGI (reference sequence). This CDR3 is 11 amino acids long. Trimming shortened V by 6 bases and J by 14 bases, and 14 bases separated the two germline ends. Here the CDR3 reads CASSFQGRKHF. The CDR3 region has the DNA TGTGCCAGCAGCTTCCAGGGTCGGAAGCATTTT.